A selection of T cell receptor beta chains follows, all from one sample in a study of cytomegalovirus exposure and HLA in healthy donors. Generated by immunoSEQ multiplex PCR, the TCRdb table keeps only in-frame clones and is missing some. Of about 130,000 clones listed, less than 80% are singletons. Sequencing used PBMCs. These receptors were obtained from a middle-aged man in good health and CMV-seropositive. Both conserved end residues are part of each CDR3. Each record gives: J gene, D gene, V gene, clone size, CDR3 DNA, CDR3 protein. D genes are given only for firm matches. Size values are once, few and many counts, or a class for expanded clones, and some rows have none.

>TRBJ2-2|TRBD2|TRBV7-3|once
TGTGCCAGCAGCCGGGGGCTAGCGGGAGGGCCCGGGGAGCTGTTTTTT
CASSRGLAGGPGELFF
>TRBJ2-5|TRBD2|TRBV7-9|.
TGTGCCAGCAGCCCATCTGAGACTAGCGGGGGAGAGACCCAGTACTTC
CASSPSETSGGETQYF
>TRBJ2-2|TRBD1|TRBV4-2|few
TGTGCCAGCAGCCCTGGACAGGCCCAAACCGGGGAGCTGTTTTTT
CASSPGQAQTGELFF
>TRBJ2-1|.|TRBV4-2|medium-sized
TGTGCCAGCAGCCAAGCTACGATAGCGGACGTTGGCAATGAGCAGTTCTTC
CASSQATIADVGNEQFF
>TRBJ1-6|.|TRBV10-2|.
TGCGCCAGCAGTGAGTCCGGAAGGGGGAATTCACCCCTCCACTTT
CASSESGRGNSPLHF
>TRBJ2-1|.|TRBV2|.
TGTGCCAGCAGTTCCATTTTCGGGAGACTCAATGAGCAGTTCTTC
CASSSIFGRLNEQFF
>TRBJ2-1|TRBD2|TRBV15|.
TGTGCCACCAGCAGAGAGCTAGCGGGCCCCAATGAGCAGTTCTTC
CATSRELAGPNEQFF
>TRBJ2-4|TRBD1|TRBV6-5|.
TGTGCCAGCAGCGCGGGACAGGGGATTAACATTCAGTACTTC
CASSAGQGINIQYF
>TRBJ1-3|.|TRBV5-1|.
TGCGCCAGCAGCTCCGTTCCGGGGTCTGCTGGAAACACCATATATTTT
CASSSVPGSAGNTIYF
>TRBJ2-3|TRBD2|TRBV10-3|.
TGTGCCATCAGGCCGGCGCTAGCGGGCAGCACAGATACGCAGTATTTT
CAIRPALAGSTDTQYF
>TRBJ2-7|.|TRBV18|.
TGTGCCAGCTCACCACCTGGGGCGAACGAGCAGTACTTC
CASSPPGANEQYF
>TRBJ2-2|.|TRBV6-1|.
TGTGCCAGTCCGTCCTACAGGGAAAGCGGGGAGCTGTTTTTT
CASPSYRESGELFF
>TRBJ1-1|.|TRBV5-8|.
TGTGCCAGCAGCTGGGGACTAAGGGGGAACACTGAAGCTTTCTTT
CASSWGLRGNTEAFF
>TRBJ2-1|TRBD2|TRBV4-2|.
TGTGCCAGCAGCTCCCTGAACCTAGCGGGAGGGTACGTCAATGAGCAGTTCTTC
CASSSLNLAGGYVNEQFF
>TRBJ2-2|TRBD1|TRBV2|.
TGTGCCAGCACTCAGGACAGGGGTGCGGGCACCGGGGAGCTGTTTTTT
CASTQDRGAGTGELFF
>TRBJ1-5|.|TRBV18|.
TGTGCCAGCTCACCGGTCCGAGCGAGCAATCAGCCCCAGCATTTT
CASSPVRASNQPQHF
>TRBJ2-3|TRBD2|TRBV5-1|.
TGCGCCAGCAGCTTGGGATGGACTAGCGGGGGTAGAGATACGCAGTATTTT
CASSLGWTSGGRDTQYF
>TRBJ2-1|.|TRBV5-5|.
TGTGCCAGCAGCCGGACGCGCGGGGGCCACAATGAGCAGTTCTTC
CASSRTRGGHNEQFF
>TRBJ1-2|TRBD1|TRBV29-1|.
TGCAGCGTTGAAGAACAGGGGGCTTATGGCTACACCTTC
CSVEEQGAYGYTF
>TRBJ2-1|.|TRBV9|.
TGTGCCAGCAGCGTGGGGGGTGACCTGCGGAACAATGAGCAGTTCTTC
CASSVGGDLRNNEQFF
>TRBJ2-5|.|TRBV4-2|.
TGTGCCAGCAGCCAAGAGTCGACAAAAGAGACCCAGTACTTC
CASSQESTKETQYF
>TRBJ2-3|TRBD2|TRBV19|.
TGTGCCAGTAGTATAGAGAGCGGGAGTTGGGATACGCAGTATTTT
CASSIESGSWDTQYF
>TRBJ1-5|TRBD1|TRBV19|.
TGTGCCAGTAGTATTTTCATCGGGACAGGGTCCTTAAGGGGGAATCAGCCCCAGCATTTT
CASSIFIGTGSLRGNQPQHF
>TRBJ2-2|.|TRBV28|.
TGTGCCAGCAGTTTGGAGGGGAGTAGGTACACCGGGGAGCTGTTTTTT
CASSLEGSRYTGELFF
>TRBJ1-3|TRBD1|TRBV27|.
TGTGCCAGCAGTATTACCGGGACAGGGGGCGGAAACACCATATATTTT
CASSITGTGGGNTIYF
>TRBJ2-5|.|TRBV5-1|.
TGCGCCAGCAGCTTGGCGCCAGTAGAGACCCAGTACTTC
CASSLAPVETQYF
>TRBJ1-5|.|TRBV6-6|.
TGTGCCAGCAGTTACCGAGGGGGTGGCAATCAGCCCCAGCATTTT
CASSYRGGGNQPQHF
>TRBJ2-7|TRBD1|TRBV11-3|.
TGTGCCAGCAGCTTGCAGGGGGACGAGCAGTACTTC
CASSLQGDEQYF
>TRBJ2-7|.|TRBV9|.
TGTGCCAGCAGCCCAGGGGCTAAGGGGAGCACCGAGCAGTACTTC
CASSPGAKGSTEQYF
>TRBJ2-3|.|TRBV10-1|.
TGCGCCAGCAGTCCGGGGGAACACACAGATACGCAGTATTTT
CASSPGEHTDTQYF
>TRBJ2-7|TRBD2|TRBV5-1|.
TGCGCCAGCAGCCCGGGACTAGCGGGAAAGGGATTTACCGAGCAGTACTTC
CASSPGLAGKGFTEQYF
>TRBJ1-1|TRBD1|TRBV7-9|.
TGTGCCAGCAGATCCCGCGGCAGGGACAGGGGGGATACTGAAGCTTTCTTT
CASRSRGRDRGDTEAFF
>TRBJ1-1|.|TRBV9|few
TGTGCCAGCAGCGGAGGGACTTTGGGCGACACTGAAGCTTTCTTT
CASSGGTLGDTEAFF